These T cell receptor beta chains were read from a single sample in a study of patients and donors after allogeneic stem cell transplantation. A single record per CDR3 protein comes from TCRdb applying MiXCR to the RT-PCR reads. The sample yields approximately 430,000 distinct CDR3 sequences, 16% seen once. Sequencing was done on a sample of blood, either unsorted or a sorted T cell fraction (not recorded which). Receptors originate from a human donor who was either an allogeneic HSCT recipient or a stem cell or donor lymphocyte infusion donor (not recorded which). It is not recorded whose cells these are; they may come from a transplant donor. CDR3s include the opening cysteine and the closing phenylalanine or tryptophan. D genes are given only for firm matches. A row's size may be missing; if present it is once, few, many or a size class.

d_gene: NA
abundance: many
j_gene: TRBJ1-3
v_gene: TRBV12-3/TRBV12-4
CDR3nt: TGTGCCAGCAGTATCGACGGGGACACCATATATTTT
CDR3aa: CASSIDGDTIYF

d_gene: NA
abundance: NA
j_gene: TRBJ2-7
v_gene: TRBV6-5
CDR3nt: TGTGCCAGCAGTTACGCTGTGGTGGGGGCAACCTACGAGCAGTACTTC
CDR3aa: CASSYAVVGATYEQYF

d_gene: TRBD2
abundance: few
j_gene: TRBJ2-7
v_gene: TRBV20-1
CDR3nt: TGCAGTGCTATCCGGGGGGGGAACTACGAGCAGTACTTC
CDR3aa: CSAIRGGNYEQYF

d_gene: TRBD2
abundance: few
j_gene: TRBJ2-5
v_gene: TRBV12-3/TRBV12-4
CDR3nt: TGTGCCAGCAGTTTAAGACTAGGCGGGGGGGCGTATCTTGAGACCCAGTACTTC
CDR3aa: CASSLRLGGGAYLETQYF

d_gene: NA
abundance: few
j_gene: TRBJ2-5
v_gene: TRBV12-3/TRBV12-4
CDR3nt: TGTGCCAGCAGTTTTGTCGGAGCGAACCAAGAGACCCAGTACTTC
CDR3aa: CASSFVGANQETQYF

d_gene: NA
abundance: NA
j_gene: TRBJ1-2
v_gene: TRBV29-1
CDR3nt: TGCAGCGCTCCTACAAGTAGCTATGGCTACACCTTC
CDR3aa: CSAPTSSYGYTF

d_gene: NA
abundance: few
j_gene: TRBJ2-7
v_gene: TRBV20-1
CDR3nt: TGCAGTGCTCGAGTCCCCCGGGGCGAGCAGTACTTC
CDR3aa: CSARVPRGEQYF

d_gene: TRBD2
abundance: NA
j_gene: TRBJ2-1
v_gene: TRBV10-3
CDR3nt: TGTGCCATCAGTGAGAACAGACTAGCGGGGGGGGGCAATGAGCAGTTCTTC
CDR3aa: CAISENRLAGGGNEQFF

d_gene: NA
abundance: few
j_gene: TRBJ2-5
v_gene: TRBV11-3
CDR3nt: TGTGCCAGCAGCCCCGTCCCTGCGTCCCTTGAAGAGACCCAGTACTTC
CDR3aa: CASSPVPASLEETQYF

d_gene: NA
abundance: NA
j_gene: TRBJ1-2
v_gene: TRBV28
CDR3nt: TGTGCCAGCAGTTTAATTAGGGCCTCGTTTCGCTACACCTTC
CDR3aa: CASSLIRASFRYTF

d_gene: TRBD2
abundance: NA
j_gene: TRBJ2-7
v_gene: TRBV9
CDR3nt: TGTGCCAGCAGCGTCTCCCGGGGGGGGATCCCCTACGAGCAGTACTTC
CDR3aa: CASSVSRGGIPYEQYF

d_gene: NA
abundance: few
j_gene: TRBJ1-2
v_gene: TRBV6-5
CDR3nt: TGTGCCAGCAGTTACTCAGGGCAAGGCGGCTACACCTTC
CDR3aa: CASSYSGQGGYTF

d_gene: NA
abundance: NA
j_gene: TRBJ1-3
v_gene: TRBV6-1
CDR3nt: TGTGCCAGCAGTACAGGCGGGGAGGTTGGAAACACCATATATTTT
CDR3aa: CASSTGGEVGNTIYF

d_gene: NA
abundance: few
j_gene: TRBJ2-5
v_gene: TRBV4-1
CDR3nt: TGCGCCAGCAGCCAAGAAAAAAAAGGGGGGACCCAGTACTTC
CDR3aa: CASSQEKKGGTQYF

d_gene: TRBD2
abundance: few
j_gene: TRBJ2-5
v_gene: TRBV5-1
CDR3nt: TGCGCCAGCAGCTTGGAGGGCGGGAGTAACCTCGGGGAGACCCAGTACTTC
CDR3aa: CASSLEGGSNLGETQYF

d_gene: NA
abundance: NA
j_gene: TRBJ2-1
v_gene: TRBV4-1
CDR3nt: TGCGCCAGCAGCCACGATGGACAGCCCGACTTAGAGCAGTTCTTC
CDR3aa: CASSHDGQPDLEQFF

d_gene: NA
abundance: NA
j_gene: TRBJ2-7
v_gene: TRBV7-2
CDR3nt: TGTGCCAGCAGCTTTTGGGACCAAGGCTACGAGCAGTACTTC
CDR3aa: CASSFWDQGYEQYF

d_gene: NA
abundance: NA
j_gene: TRBJ1-1
v_gene: TRBV4-2
CDR3nt: TGTGCCAGCAGCCAGAGTCCCTTCCGAGGGACTGAAGCTTTCTTT
CDR3aa: CASSQSPFRGTEAFF

d_gene: NA
abundance: many
j_gene: TRBJ1-1
v_gene: TRBV19
CDR3nt: TGTGCCAGTAGCCCGGCCGGGGCAGGAGAAGCTTTCTTT
CDR3aa: CASSPAGAGEAFF

d_gene: NA
abundance: few
j_gene: TRBJ2-7
v_gene: TRBV12-3/TRBV12-4
CDR3nt: TGTGCCAGCAGTTTAGCGTTCGGGCCGGGACTCATCTCCTACGAGCAGTACTTC
CDR3aa: CASSLAFGPGLISYEQYF

d_gene: NA
abundance: few
j_gene: TRBJ1-1
v_gene: TRBV5-1
CDR3nt: TGCGCCAGCAGCGGACGCGGGGACACTGAAGCTTTCTTT
CDR3aa: CASSGRGDTEAFF

d_gene: NA
abundance: many
j_gene: TRBJ1-2
v_gene: TRBV12-3/TRBV12-4
CDR3nt: TGTGCCAGCAGTCCTCGGGTACGGGGGACGGCGACCTATGGCTACACCTTC
CDR3aa: CASSPRVRGTATYGYTF

d_gene: TRBD2
abundance: many
j_gene: TRBJ2-1
v_gene: TRBV28
CDR3nt: TGTGCCAGCAAGGGCGGGACTAGGGGGAATGAGCAGTTCTTC
CDR3aa: CASKGGTRGNEQFF

d_gene: TRBD1
abundance: few
j_gene: TRBJ1-3
v_gene: TRBV6-5
CDR3nt: TGTGCCAGCAGTTACGCCAGGGGGCCCACTGGAAACACCATATATTTT
CDR3aa: CASSYARGPTGNTIYF

d_gene: TRBD1
abundance: NA
j_gene: TRBJ2-4
v_gene: TRBV7-9
CDR3nt: TGTGCCAGCAGCCCCCTGGACAGGGTAGCCATTCAGTACTTC
CDR3aa: CASSPLDRVAIQYF

d_gene: NA
abundance: many
j_gene: TRBJ2-7
v_gene: TRBV24-1
CDR3nt: TGTGCCACCAGTGACACCGCAGCATACGAGCAGTACTTC
CDR3aa: CATSDTAAYEQYF

d_gene: NA
abundance: few
j_gene: TRBJ2-7
v_gene: TRBV5-1
CDR3nt: TGCGCCAGCAGCTTGGAGGGGGGCGCCGACCACGAGCAGTACTTC
CDR3aa: CASSLEGGADHEQYF

d_gene: NA
abundance: NA
j_gene: TRBJ1-5
v_gene: TRBV6-1
CDR3nt: TGTGCCAGCAGCCGACAGTTTAGCAATCAGCCCCAGCATTTT
CDR3aa: CASSRQFSNQPQHF

d_gene: NA
abundance: NA
j_gene: TRBJ1-6
v_gene: TRBV20-1
CDR3nt: TGCAGTGCTAGAGATCGGCAGGATGGGCCCCTCCACTTT
CDR3aa: CSARDRQDGPLHF

d_gene: NA
abundance: NA
j_gene: TRBJ2-4
v_gene: TRBV7-2
CDR3nt: TGTGCCAGCAGCTTAGTATCTGGGGGGGCGGGAAACATTCAGTACTTC
CDR3aa: CASSLVSGGAGNIQYF

d_gene: NA
abundance: many
j_gene: TRBJ1-1
v_gene: TRBV12-3/TRBV12-4
CDR3nt: TGTGCCAGCAGTCCACGGGCTCGGGGCGGCACTGAAGCTTTCTTT
CDR3aa: CASSPRARGGTEAFF